This T cell receptor (beta chain) was found in a study of CD8+CD57+ T cells in acquired aplastic anemia. Study details: Sorted CD4+ and CD8+ cells gave an average of around 3 ug of DNA.

J lost 5 bases, V lost 10 bases, and 15 bases had no gene match. The germline CDR1 and CDR2 sequences are ENHRY and SYGVKD. This CDR3 region has 16 residues. About this clonotype itself: Its specificity is not known.

Study-wide results and limits: Statistical testing detected no significant gap in CD8+ Simpson's diversity between patients and controls. A set of 25 to 35 CD8+ CDR3 sequences was shared between patients and controls, and these sequences appeared highly expressed in patients.

CDR3 and TCR beta VDJ profiling relied on a genomic DNA template. Via MiXCR, TCRdb re-called the reads, giving one row per CDR3 protein. Here the sample spans about 160,000 distinct CDR3 sequences, roughly 47% being singletons. The specimen was sorted CD4+, CD8+, or CD8+CD57+ T cells (not recorded which) from PBMCs. The chain couples TRBV10-3 to TRBJ1-4, with TRBD1 matching over 8 bases. The sequence derives from a human donor in good health. The CDR3 bases are TGTGCCAGCAAAACCTCAGGGGGCAAGAGGAATGAAAAACTGTTTTTT. This encodes CASKTSGGKRNEKLFF.